This entry concerns a single TCR beta chain. Its binding antigen is unknown. No much larger clonotype is one base removed from it; base qualities were not supplied. The sample comes from a study of T cell responses to AZD1222 COVID-19 vaccine (dated by TCRdb to the early 2020s). Background on the whole study: TCR sequencing covered roughly 230 trial participants: 200 to 220 given two doses of AZD1222 and 26 given two doses of MenACWY control vaccine. Enrollment into the trials was organized by age into subgroups of 18-55, 56-69 and 70-plus years, and those subgroups contained approximately 150, 30 and 60 TCR-sequenced participants, respectively.

CDR1 and CDR2, looked up from the germline V gene, are MDHEN and SYDVKM. Reading from cysteine to valine, the CDR3 counts 11 amino acids. Solely the CDR3 DNA is kept, with 33 bases framed from the first base. The V end loses 4 bases and the J end loses 6 bases, and a stretch of 7 bases separates them. General conclusions and limits of the study: The 56-69-year group was small, and its depth increase did not reach significance, likely because of low power. Reportedly, close to half of the unique spike-specific TCRs recognized epitopes lying outside the regions that are mutated in the B.1.351 and B.1.1.7 variants. Only five to seven AZD1222 recipients were SARS-CoV-2 seropositive at baseline, limiting conclusions about previously exposed vaccinees. Because no day 14 peak-response samples were available, the repertoires could be characterized only after the peak T cell response. The vaccine-associated CD4 TCRs covered the entire spike protein, and the dominant responses fell in regions 160-218 and 743-854. Participants were mostly white British and included more females than males, and it was suggested by the authors that clonal diversity may have been underestimated. After two AZD1222 doses, spike-specific TCR breadth and depth were significantly higher than at day 0 and than in MenACWY recipients.

What this sample's time point label stands for: baseline before first vaccination. The sample's treatment or condition label, decoded: meningococcal conjugate vaccine given as trial control. Samples from vaccinated people were obtained from the UK trials COV001 and COV002, which included a single-blind randomized controlled phase 2/3 trial of AZD1222 (ChAdOx1 nCoV-19) in healthy adults. For TCRbeta chain sequencing, PBMC samples were collected from trial participants at day 0 and at day 28 after the second dose. The CDR3 regions of human TCRbeta chains were subjected to immunosequencing. On the study's bioinformatics: TCRs in the repertoires were matched against a reference library of SARS-CoV-2-specific TCRs that had been generated with the MIRA antigen-specificity platform. Breadth was defined as the fraction of unique TCRs that were SARS-CoV-2-associated. Depth was defined as the fraction of total T cells that were SARS-CoV-2-associated. Using the MIRA data, each spike-specific TCR was mapped to the spike region that the TCR reacts to and placed in a CD4 or CD8 class. Log10-transformed breadth and depth values were compared by one-way ANOVA with Sidak's multiple comparisons tests. TCRdb provides this immuneACCESS table in a form limited to in-frame rearrangements. Some clones are lacking; in checked studies, under half of them reflect an unresolved V gene, and why the rest are absent is not known. V, J and clone size are those of that table, while D and trimming were read from the DNA. The table for this sample lists some 140,000 clones; 85% to 90% of them were counted only once. The ten most abundant clones make up 4.5% to 6% of the sample.

The chain links TRBV28 with TRBJ2-7; 5 matching bases give a weak D call of TRBD2. Sequenced here: peripheral blood, sampled on day 0 of MenACWY control vaccination. This receptor was taken from an adult in good health. The nucleotide sequence reads as follows: TGTGCCAGCAGTTCGGGGTTCGAGCAGTACGTC. This translates into CASSSGFEQYV.